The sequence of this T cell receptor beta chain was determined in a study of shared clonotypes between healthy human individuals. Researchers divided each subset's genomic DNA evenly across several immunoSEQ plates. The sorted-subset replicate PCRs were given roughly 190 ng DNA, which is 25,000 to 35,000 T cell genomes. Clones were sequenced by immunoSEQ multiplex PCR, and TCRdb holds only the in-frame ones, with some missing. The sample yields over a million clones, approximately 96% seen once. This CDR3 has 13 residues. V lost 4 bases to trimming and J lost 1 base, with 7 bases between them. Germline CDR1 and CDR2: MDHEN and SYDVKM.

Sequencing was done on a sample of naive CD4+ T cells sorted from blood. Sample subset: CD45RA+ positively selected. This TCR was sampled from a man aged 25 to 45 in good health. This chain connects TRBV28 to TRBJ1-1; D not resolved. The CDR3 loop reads CASSYGGNTEAFF. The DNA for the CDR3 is TGTGCCAGCAGTTACGGTGGGAACACTGAAGCTTTCTTT.